This T cell receptor beta chain was recorded in a study of tumor T cells in aggressive B-cell lymphoma. Method: immunoSEQ multiplex PCR; TCRdb's copy keeps in-frame clones and lacks some. This sample has about 930 clones, with roughly four fifths found just once. V gave up 0 bases and J gave up 0 bases; unmatched junction bases: 5. The length of the CDR3 is 17 residues. Germline V gene lookup returns CDR1 KGHSH and CDR2 LQKENI. In the case of this clone: Other DNA sequences in the same sample also yield this CDR3.

This rearrangement joins TRBV18 to TRBJ2-1, with TRBD2 matching over 7 bases. The receptor was derived from an adult with diffuse large B cell lymphoma. The sample was tumor tissue. This chain's CDR3 is CASSPPVKRGSYNEQFF. CDR3 sequence (DNA): TGTGCCAGCTCACCACCGGTTAAGCGGGGCTCCTACAATGAGCAGTTCTTC.